This passage covers 8 T cell receptor beta chains from one sample sequenced in a study of response to subunit inactivated influenza vaccine. TCRdb re-analysed the RT-PCR reads in MiXCR, keeping a single row per CDR3 protein. Counted here are around 580,000 distinct CDR3 sequences, 12% to 15% occurring once; the ten biggest clones make up approximately 10%. The input for sequencing was PBMCs from blood, taken approximately 13 days after vaccination. The source is a man aged 45-60 years who received an inactivated influenza vaccine.

This clonotype came up many times. This chain uses TRBV29-1 with TRBJ1-5; a weak D match, TRBD1 (6 bases). Germline CDR1 is SQVTM and CDR2 is ANQGSEA. The CDR3 has 14 residues. The V gene lost 6 bases and the J gene lost 3 bases, with 15 bases spanning the gap. This chain's CDR3 is CSVVEQGLNQPQHF. In nucleotides, the CDR3 is TGCAGCGTGGTCGAACAGGGCCTCAATCAGCCCCAGCATTTT.

This clonotype was observed many times. This chain links TRBV2 with TRBJ2-5; the match to TRBD2 covers 10 bases. Trimming removed 3 bases from V and 4 bases from J; junction bases left unmatched: 8. Germline values: CDR1 SNHLY, CDR2 FYNNEI. This CDR3 spans 16 amino acids. The DNA of the CDR3 is TGTGCCAGCAGTGAGCAGAGCGGGGGGGCCTTAGAGACCCAGTACTTC. This encodes CASSEQSGGALETQYF.

This clonotype was detected only a few times. This chain uses TRBV7-9 with TRBJ1-1; D possibly corresponds to TRBD1 (5 bases). Germline V gene sequence: CDR1 SEHNR, CDR2 FQNEAQ (reference sequence). The CDR3 runs 16 residues. Trimming cost V 2 bases and J 0 bases, with 13 bases left between them. Here the CDR3 DNA reads TGTGCCAGCAGCTTAAGCAGGGCCTTCATGAACACTGAAGCTTTCTTT. Its protein product is CASSLSRAFMNTEAFF.

The table lists this clonotype with a few counts. The J gene is TRBJ2-4, the V gene TRBV6-5; 7 nucleotides align to TRBD2. Germline CDR1 reads MNHEY; CDR2 reads SVGAGI. The CDR3 covers 15 residues. V was pared by 4 bases and J by 4 bases, with 7 bases of the junction left unmatched. CDR3 coding DNA: TGTGCCAGCAGTTCCCTGGGCGGGGGAAAAAACATTCAGTACTTC. Its translation: CASSSLGGGKNIQYF.

The genes are TRBV5-5 and TRBJ2-7; 8 nucleotides align to TRBD1. V lost 3 bases, J lost 5 bases, and 7 bases stayed unmatched. Germline V lookup: CDR1 SGHKS, CDR2 YYEKEE (reference sequence). The CDR3 consists of 14 residues. The CDR3 coding sequence is TGTGCCAGCAGCTCCGGACAGGGTATCGACGAGCAGTACTTC. It is translated as CASSSGQGIDEQYF.

In its sample, this clonotype was seen a few times. The V call is TRBV24-1, the J call TRBJ2-1, with TRBD1 matching 7 bases. The CDR3 covers 16 residues. Germline assignment: CDR1 KGHDR and CDR2 SFDVKD. Losses at the gene ends were 3 bases for V and 7 bases for J; bases not matched to a gene: 11. CDR3 coding DNA: TGTGCCACCAGTGATCCTGGCAGGGGGAGTGAAAATGAGCAGTTCTTC. Its translation: CATSDPGRGSENEQFF.

The gene calls are TRBV5-1 and TRBJ2-1, with 8 positions matching TRBD2. Trimming cost V 3 bases and J 3 bases; bases outside gene matches: 8. Germline-derived CDR1 and CDR2 are SGHRS and YFSETQ. This CDR3 comprises 16 residues. For the CDR3, the DNA is TGCGCCAGCAGCTCTGACTGGCGGGGGGTCTACAATGAGCAGTTCTTC. Translating gives CASSSDWRGVYNEQFF.

This clonotype turned up a few times. The CDR3 reads CASSLPRGTDTQYF. CDR3 DNA: TGTGCCAGCAGCTTACCCCGGGGCACAGATACGCAGTATTTT. The V gene is TRBV11-2, the J gene TRBJ2-3; D is unresolved. With 2 bases removed from V and 1 base from J, the gap between germline ends came to 7 bases. CDR3 length: 14 residues. The germline V gene has CDR1 SGHAT and CDR2 FQNNGV. Using reference TRBV11-2 and TRBJ2-3 for the parts outside the CDR3, the full variable domain is EAGVAQSPRYKIIEKRQSVAFWCNPISGHATLYWYQQILGQGPKLLIQFQNNGVVDDSQLPKDRFSAERLKGVDSTLKIQPAKLEDSAVYLCASSLPRGTDTQYFGPGTRLTVL.